The clone carrying this TCR beta chain was found a few times. Antigen: not known. Amplification of ligated cDNA took four PCR rounds with SP2 and nested alpha and beta constant primers. From the 5' RACE reads, TCRdb called clonotypes with MiXCR, one entry per CDR3 protein. The sample lists approximately 58,000 distinct CDR3 sequences, 7.2% occurring once. The CDR3 sequence is 19 residues long. Germline values: CDR1 LGHDT, CDR2 YNNKEL (reference sequence). V lost 0 bases and J lost 6; bases outside the gene matches: 16. The source of the sample is a study of naive and memory T cell subsets. TCR cDNA received a 3' ligated oligonucleotide that carried a UMI. Whole-blood samples were roughly 2.7 ml of peripheral blood from healthy adult volunteers. Study-level results: This RNA-based method may be sensitive to activation-related transcript changes.

This TCR derives from a male donor in good health. The chain carries TRBV3-1 and TRBJ2-3; 9 bases fit TRBD2. For the CDR3, the DNA is TGTGCCAGCAGCCAAGATCAGCCGGGACTAGCTGCCGGGGCCGATACGCAGTATTTT. This gives the protein CASSQDQPGLAAGADTQYF.